Presented here are 11 T cell receptor beta chains from one specimen sequenced in a study of blood T cell repertoires in COVID-19. Clones were read by immunoSEQ multiplex PCR, and TCRdb kept only the in-frame ones, dropping some. The sample carries around 72,000 clones, just over 85% recorded once. The sequenced material came from peripheral blood. These TCRs come from an older man with active or convalescent COVID-19.

The chain couples TRBV6-5 to TRBJ2-3, with D hard to call. The CDR3 is 12 residues long. The V and J ends lost 5 bases and 9 bases respectively, with 12 bases between them. Per germline, CDR1 MNHEY and CDR2 SVGAGI. The CDR3 nucleotides read TGTGCCAGCAGTAACCTGTTCGGGACGCAGTATTTT. Its translation: CASSNLFGTQYF.

The V gene is TRBV30, the J gene TRBJ1-4, with 7 bases lining up with TRBD1. Losses at the gene ends were 3 bases for V and 3 bases for J; bases not matched to a gene: 7. CDR1 is GTSNPN, CDR2 SVGIG, per germline (reference sequence). The CDR3 contains 15 residues. In DNA form, the CDR3 reads TGTGCCTGGAGGAAACAGGGGATTGCTAATGAAAAACTGTTTTTT. As protein: CAWRKQGIANEKLFF.

V and J are TRBV18 and TRBJ1-2; D is unclear. The V end lost 3 bases, the J end lost 6 bases, and 8 bases lay between the germline ends. Germline V gene sequence: CDR1 KGHSH, CDR2 LQKENI. This CDR3 spans 12 amino acids. CDR3 in DNA: TGTGCCAGCTCACCTGGGCGGGATGGCTACACCTTC. Protein product: CASSPGRDGYTF.

V and J are TRBV5-4 and TRBJ2-3; 7 bases match TRBD2. The germline V gene encodes CDR1 SGHNT and CDR2 YYREEE (reference sequence). This CDR3 is 16 amino acids long. The V segment lost 0 bases and the J segment 0 bases; nucleotides outside the gene matches: 4. CDR3: CASSLGGGASTDTQYF. The CDR3 coding sequence is TGTGCCAGCAGCTTGGGGGGAGGGGCTAGCACAGATACGCAGTATTTT.

The chain couples TRBV28 to TRBJ2-6, with D possibly TRBD1 on 6 matching bases. This CDR3 has 16 residues. V lost 7 bases, J lost 1 base, and 14 bases lay in between. Germline V CDR1 and CDR2: MDHEN, SYDVKM. Here the CDR3 reads CASNRARGSGANVLTF. The CDR3 DNA reads TGTGCCAGCAATCGGGCAAGGGGGTCTGGGGCCAACGTCCTGACTTTC. The variable domain in full, completed from reference TRBV28 and TRBJ2-6, reads DVKVTQSSRYLVKRTGEKVFLECVQDMDHENMFWYRQDPGLGLRLIYFSYDVKMKEKGDIPEGYSVSREKKERFSLILESASTNQTSMYLCASNRARGSGANVLTFGAGSRLTVL.

This chain links TRBV25-1 with TRBJ2-3; tentatively, D is TRBD1 (7 bases). This CDR3 is 14 amino acids long. CDR1 MGHDK and CDR2 SYGVNS come from the germline V gene. With 5 bases removed from V and 4 bases from J, the gap between germline ends came to 13 bases. CDR3 nucleotide sequence: TGTGCCAGCAGTAGGCCAGGGGGGTCAGATACGCAGTATTTT. Amino acids: CASSRPGGSDTQYF.

This clone was picked up a small number of times. The chain employs TRBV29-1 and TRBJ2-7; D unclear. Per germline, CDR1 SQVTM and CDR2 ANQGSEA. Trimming removed 5 bases from V and 3 bases from J, with 8 bases in between. CDR3 size: 11 residues. This CDR3 reads CSVLTLYEQYF. The CDR3 region has the DNA TGCAGCGTTTTGACACTCTACGAGCAGTACTTC.

This rearrangement joins TRBV2 to TRBJ2-7; 10 nucleotides align to TRBD2. CDR3 length equals 16 residues. CDR1 and CDR2 (germline): SNHLY, FYNNEI. J gave up 4 bases and V 4 bases, and 10 bases lay outside the gene matches. The CDR3 sequence: CASSVVLAGGGYEQYF. DNA for the CDR3: TGTGCCAGCAGTGTCGTGTTAGCGGGAGGCGGATACGAGCAGTACTTC. Complete variable domain (other parts from reference TRBV2 and TRBJ2-7): EPEVTQTPSHQVTQMGQEVILRCVPISNHLYFYWYRQILGQKVEFLVSFYNNEISEKSEIFDDQFSVERPDGSNFTLKIRSTKLEDSAMYFCASSVVLAGGGYEQYFGPGTRLTVT.

This clone was detected only a few times. Other DNA variants within this sample encode the same CDR3. V gene TRBV27 combines with J gene TRBJ2-1; 9 bases are a match to TRBD2. The germline gives CDR1 MNHEY, CDR2 SMNVEV (reference sequence). This CDR3 region has 15 residues. V lost 4 bases and J lost 4; bases outside the gene matches: 5. The CDR3 protein is CASSSPSGIYNEQFF. In DNA, the CDR3 is TGTGCCAGCAGTTCCCCTAGCGGGATATACAATGAGCAGTTCTTC.

The V call is TRBV3-1 (or the pseudogene TRBV3-2), the J call TRBJ1-1; no firm D call. The CDR3 spans 15 residues. V lost 4 bases, J lost 1 base, and 13 bases lay in between. Germline CDR1 LGHDT, CDR2 YNNKEL (reference sequence). The CDR3, as DNA: TGTGCCAGCAGCCCACGGGGTAGATCGAACACTGAAGCTTTCTTT. As protein: CASSPRGRSNTEAFF.

In its sample, this clone was seen a few times. The rearrangement joins TRBV6-1 to TRBJ2-5; 11 bases match TRBD2. This CDR3 has 14 residues. Germline V gives CDR1 MNHNS, CDR2 SASEGT. After removal of 3 bases from V and 4 bases from J, the junction contained 1 base not matched to a gene. The CDR3 DNA reads as TGTGCCAGCAGTGACCTAGCGGGGGGAGAGACCCAGTACTTC. It specifies CASSDLAGGETQYF.